These 8 T cell receptor beta chains originate from one sample sequenced in a study of blood T cell repertoires in COVID-19. Data came from immunoSEQ multiplex PCR; TCRdb stores just in-frame clones and leaves some out. Here the sample spans about 100,000 clones, roughly 88% being singletons. The sequenced sample was peripheral blood. The receptors were gathered from a human donor in a cohort sampled during active COVID-19.

The J gene is TRBJ2-7, the V gene TRBV5-6; 9 bases align to TRBD2. The V gene end was trimmed by 0 bases and the J gene end by 5 bases; junction bases not matched to a gene: 9. The CDR3 consists of 16 residues. In germline, CDR1 is SGHDT, CDR2 YYEEEE. Here the CDR3 DNA reads TGTGCCAGCAGCTTGGTGGCGGGAGGGGTTTTGAACGAGCAGTACTTC. Translated: CASSLVAGGVLNEQYF.

The rearrangement uses TRBV6-6 and TRBJ2-7, with 16 nucleotides matching TRBD2. V was pared by 5 bases and J by 5 bases, with 15 bases of the junction left unmatched. Germline CDR1 and CDR2: MNHNY and SVGAGI (reference sequence). CDR3 length: 19 residues. The CDR3 reads CASSRYQTGTSGRANEQYF. DNA for the CDR3: TGTGCCAGCAGTCGATACCAAACCGGGACTAGCGGGAGGGCCAACGAGCAGTACTTC.

V usage is TRBV19 and J usage is TRBJ1-5, with D perhaps matching TRBD1 (5 bases). Trimming cost V 7 bases and J 6 bases, with 13 bases left between them. The CDR3 has 13 residues. CDR1 and CDR2 from the germline V gene are LNHDA and SQIVND (reference sequence). The CDR3 loop reads CASKGQGGQPQHF. CDR3 nucleotide sequence: TGTGCCAGTAAAGGGCAGGGAGGTCAGCCCCAGCATTTT.

The count of this clone is one. The gene calls are TRBV19 and TRBJ1-3, with 9 bases that match TRBD1. Germline V gene lookup returns CDR1 LNHDA and CDR2 SQIVND (reference sequence). V lost 6 bases and J lost 2; bases outside the gene matches: 8. The CDR3 contains 16 residues. The CDR3 DNA sequence: TGTGCCAGTAGGAGCACAGGGGGCCGAGCTGGAAACACCATATATTTT. Translated: CASRSTGGRAGNTIYF.

The CDR3, as DNA: TGTGCCAGTAGTTCCAGCGGGAAAGAGACCCAGTACTTC. It encodes CASSSSGKETQYF. The chain has TRBV19 and TRBJ2-5; 7 bases fit TRBD2. With 5 bases clipped from V and 3 bases from J, the junction kept 3 bases outside the gene matches. This CDR3 contains 13 residues. From germline, CDR1 is LNHDA and CDR2 SQIVND (reference sequence).

The V call is TRBV7-2, the J call TRBJ2-5; 11 bases line up with TRBD2. Germline V lookup: CDR1 SGHTA, CDR2 FQGNSA. Trimming cost V 5 bases and J 4 bases; bases outside gene matches: 6. CDR3 length: 15 amino acids. The CDR3 DNA reads TGTGCCAGCAGCAGAGGACTAGCGGGCGGAGAGACCCAGTACTTC. Translation: CASSRGLAGGETQYF.

The chain employs TRBV29-1 and TRBJ1-4; D is ambiguous. CDR1 and CDR2 from the germline V gene are SQVTM and ANQGSEA. V dropped 2 bases and J dropped 8 bases, with 9 bases sitting between them. This CDR3 contains 12 residues. As DNA, the CDR3 is TGCAGCGTTGAACTTTCCCGGGAAAAACTGTTTTTT. This translates into CSVELSREKLFF. Complete variable domain (other parts from reference TRBV29-1 and TRBJ1-4): SAVISQKPSRDICQRGTSLTIQCQVDSQVTMMFWYRQQPGQSLTLIATANQGSEATYESGFVIDKFPISRPNLTFSTLTVSNMSPEDSSIYLCSVELSREKLFFGSGTQLSVL.

The count of this clone is one. The rearrangement joins TRBV10-3 to TRBJ1-5; 9 nucleotides align to TRBD1. The trim removed 2 bases at V and 0 bases at J, leaving 11 bases unmatched. This CDR3 is built from 19 residues. The germline V gene has CDR1 ENHRY and CDR2 SYGVKD. The CDR3 protein is CAISEGTGSALYSNQPQHF. The CDR3 nucleotides read TGTGCCATCAGTGAGGGGACAGGGTCGGCCCTATATAGCAATCAGCCCCAGCATTTT.